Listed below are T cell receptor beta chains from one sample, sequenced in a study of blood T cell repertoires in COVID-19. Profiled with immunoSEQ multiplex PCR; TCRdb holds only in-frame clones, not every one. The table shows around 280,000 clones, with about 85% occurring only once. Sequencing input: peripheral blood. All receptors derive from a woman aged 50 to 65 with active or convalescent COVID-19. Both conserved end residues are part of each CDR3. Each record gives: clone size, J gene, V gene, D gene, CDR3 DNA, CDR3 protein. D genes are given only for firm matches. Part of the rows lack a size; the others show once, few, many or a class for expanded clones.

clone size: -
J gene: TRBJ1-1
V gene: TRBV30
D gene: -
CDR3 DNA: TGTGCCTGGGGGTCCCCTATAGGGGGAAAGAGGACTGAAGCTTTCTTT
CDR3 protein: CAWGSPIGGKRTEAFF

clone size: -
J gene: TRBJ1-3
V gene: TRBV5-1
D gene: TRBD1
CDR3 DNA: TGCGCCAGCAGCTTGGGACAGGGCGCTGGAAACACCATATATTTT
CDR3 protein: CASSLGQGAGNTIYF

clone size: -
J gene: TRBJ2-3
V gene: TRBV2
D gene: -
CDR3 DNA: TGTGCCAGCAGTTGGATAGCACCAGCGCAGTATTTT
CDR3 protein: CASSWIAPAQYF

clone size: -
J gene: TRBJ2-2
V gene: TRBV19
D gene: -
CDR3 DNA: TGTGCCAGTAGTATCCGGCAGGGAGGCACCGGGGAGCTGTTTTTT
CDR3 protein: CASSIRQGGTGELFF

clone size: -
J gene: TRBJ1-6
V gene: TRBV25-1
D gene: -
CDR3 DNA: TGTGCCAGCAGTGTACTATTTAGGAATTCACCCCTCCACTTT
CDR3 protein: CASSVLFRNSPLHF

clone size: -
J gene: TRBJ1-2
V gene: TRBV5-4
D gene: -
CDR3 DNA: TGTGCCAGCAGCCTGAGACCGATTCGCTCAGGGAACTATGGCTACACCTTC
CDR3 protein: CASSLRPIRSGNYGYTF

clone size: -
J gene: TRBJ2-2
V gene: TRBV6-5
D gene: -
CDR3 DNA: TGTGCCAGCAGTTCGACAGGCGACTGGGAGCTGTTTTTT
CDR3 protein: CASSSTGDWELFF

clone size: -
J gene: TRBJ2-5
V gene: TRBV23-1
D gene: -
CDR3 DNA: TGCGCCAGCAGTGTAACCGGGGGCCAAGAGACCCAGTACTTC
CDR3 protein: CASSVTGGQETQYF

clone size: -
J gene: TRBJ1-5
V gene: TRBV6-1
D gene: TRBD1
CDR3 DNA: TGTGCCAGCAGAAGACAGGGCACTACTCAGCCCCAGCATTTT
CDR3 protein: CASRRQGTTQPQHF

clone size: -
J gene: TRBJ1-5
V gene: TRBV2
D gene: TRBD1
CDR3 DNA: TGTGCCAGCAGACTTTCAGGGGGTAGCAATCAGCCCCAGCATTTT
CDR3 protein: CASRLSGGSNQPQHF

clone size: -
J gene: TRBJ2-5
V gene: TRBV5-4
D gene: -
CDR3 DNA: TGTGCCAGCAGCTCCCCCCAACATTCTCAAGAGACCCAGTACTTC
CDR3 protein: CASSSPQHSQETQYF

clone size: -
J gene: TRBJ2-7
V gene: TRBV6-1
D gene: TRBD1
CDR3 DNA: TGTGCCAGCAGTGAAGTGGACAGGGCGGGGAGCTCCTACGAGCAGTACTTC
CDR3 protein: CASSEVDRAGSSYEQYF

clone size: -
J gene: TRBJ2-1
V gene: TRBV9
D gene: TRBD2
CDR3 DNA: TGTGCCAGCACGGCGGGAGGGCCATACAATGAGCAGTTCTTC
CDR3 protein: CASTAGGPYNEQFF

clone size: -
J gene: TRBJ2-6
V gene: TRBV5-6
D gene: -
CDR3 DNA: TGTGCCAGCAGCTTTTATGCCCTAACCTCTGGGGCCAACGTCCTGACTTTC
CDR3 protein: CASSFYALTSGANVLTF

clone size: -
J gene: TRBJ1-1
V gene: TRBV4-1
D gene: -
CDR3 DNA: TGCGCCAGCAGCCAAGGGCCCCTCACTGAAGCTTTCTTT
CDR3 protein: CASSQGPLTEAFF

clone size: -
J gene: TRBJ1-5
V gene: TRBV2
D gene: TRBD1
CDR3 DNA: TGTGCCAGCAGTGAAGCGCTGGGGACAGTCAATCAGCCCCAGCATTTT
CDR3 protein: CASSEALGTVNQPQHF

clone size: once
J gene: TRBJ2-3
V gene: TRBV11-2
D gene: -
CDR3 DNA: TGTGCCAGCAGCTTAGTAGGGGGGGCGCCCACAGATACGCAGTATTTT
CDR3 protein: CASSLVGGAPTDTQYF

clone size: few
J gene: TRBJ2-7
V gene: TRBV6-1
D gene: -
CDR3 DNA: TGTGCCAGCAGTGAATCCCCTAAGTACTTC
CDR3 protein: CASSESPKYF

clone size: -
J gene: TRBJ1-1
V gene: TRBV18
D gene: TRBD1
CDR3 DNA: TGTGCCAGCTCACCAGGGCAGGACAGGGGGAACACTGAAGCTTTCTTT
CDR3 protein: CASSPGQDRGNTEAFF

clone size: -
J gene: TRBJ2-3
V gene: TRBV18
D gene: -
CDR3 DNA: TGTGCCAGCTCACCACCGAGCCCGGGAGATACGCAGTATTTT
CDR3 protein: CASSPPSPGDTQYF

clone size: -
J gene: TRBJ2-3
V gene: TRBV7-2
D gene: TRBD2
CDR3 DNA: TGTGCCAGCAGCTTAGGGATAGCGGGAGTGGGAGATACGCAGTATTTT
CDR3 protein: CASSLGIAGVGDTQYF

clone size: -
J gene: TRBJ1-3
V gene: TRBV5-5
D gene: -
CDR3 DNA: TGTGCCAGCAGCACCCAGGGCGGAAACACCATATATTTT
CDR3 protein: CASSTQGGNTIYF

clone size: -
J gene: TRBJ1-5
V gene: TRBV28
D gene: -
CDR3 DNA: TGTGCCAGCAGTTTCGGCAGAGGGTTAAGCAATCAGCCCCAGCATTTT
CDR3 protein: CASSFGRGLSNQPQHF

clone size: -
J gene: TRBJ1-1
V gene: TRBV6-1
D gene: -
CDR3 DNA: TGTGCCAGCAGTGAATTGTCAGGGACTGAAGCTTTCTTT
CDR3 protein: CASSELSGTEAFF

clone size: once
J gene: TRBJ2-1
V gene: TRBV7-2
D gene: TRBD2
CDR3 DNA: TGTGCCAGCAGCGTGACTAGCGGCCATTACAATGAGCAGTTCTTC
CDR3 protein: CASSVTSGHYNEQFF

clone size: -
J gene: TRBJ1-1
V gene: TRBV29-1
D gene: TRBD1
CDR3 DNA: TGCAGCGCCCTCGACAGGGGTGGTAGAACTGAAGCTTTCTTT
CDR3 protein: CSALDRGGRTEAFF

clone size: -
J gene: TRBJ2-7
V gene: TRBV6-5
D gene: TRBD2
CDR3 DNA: TGTGCCAGCAGTTACTCCCTAGCGGGACGCGAGCAGTACTTC
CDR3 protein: CASSYSLAGREQYF

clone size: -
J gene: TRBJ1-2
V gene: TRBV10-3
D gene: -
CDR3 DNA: TGTGCCATCAGTGAGTCGAGAGGGAATCCGGCTGACTATGGCTACACCTTC
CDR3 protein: CAISESRGNPADYGYTF

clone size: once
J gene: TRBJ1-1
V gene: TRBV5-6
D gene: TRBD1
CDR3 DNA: TGTGCCAGCAGCTTCACAGGGGGGAGAACTGAAGCTTTCTTT
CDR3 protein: CASSFTGGRTEAFF

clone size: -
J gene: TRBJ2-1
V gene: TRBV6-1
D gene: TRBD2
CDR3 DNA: TGTGCCAGCAGTAAAGGGACTAGCGGGGGTTACAATGAGCAGTTCTTC
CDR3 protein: CASSKGTSGGYNEQFF

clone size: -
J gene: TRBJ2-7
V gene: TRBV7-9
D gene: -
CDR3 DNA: TGTGCCAGCAGCTCGACAGTCCCCTCCTACGAGCAGTACTTC
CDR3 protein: CASSSTVPSYEQYF

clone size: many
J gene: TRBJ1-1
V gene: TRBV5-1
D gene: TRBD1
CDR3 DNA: TGCGCCAGCAGCCGGGAGGGGACAGGGGCCCTGGGGACTGAAGCTTTCTTT
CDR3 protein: CASSREGTGALGTEAFF

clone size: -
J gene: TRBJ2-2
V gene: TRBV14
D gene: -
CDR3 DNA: TGTGCCAGCAGCGAAGCGGGTTGGACCGGGGAGCTGTTTTTT
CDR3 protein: CASSEAGWTGELFF

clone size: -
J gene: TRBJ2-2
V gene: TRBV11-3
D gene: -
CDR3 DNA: TGTGCCAGCAGCTTACGTCGCGGCACCGGGGAGCTGTTTTTT
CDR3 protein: CASSLRRGTGELFF

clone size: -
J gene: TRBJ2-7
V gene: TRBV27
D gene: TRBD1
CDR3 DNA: TGTGCCAGTAGGACAGGGGGCTACGAGCAGTACTTC
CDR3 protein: CASRTGGYEQYF

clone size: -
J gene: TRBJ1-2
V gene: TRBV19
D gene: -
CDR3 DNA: TGTGCCAGTAGGACGAGAGACAGGTTCCTCTCCTATGGCTACACCTTC
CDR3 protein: CASRTRDRFLSYGYTF

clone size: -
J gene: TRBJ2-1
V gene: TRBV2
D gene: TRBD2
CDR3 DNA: TGTGCCAGCAGTGATCAAGGACTAGCGGGAGGGGAGCAGTTCTTC
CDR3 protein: CASSDQGLAGGEQFF

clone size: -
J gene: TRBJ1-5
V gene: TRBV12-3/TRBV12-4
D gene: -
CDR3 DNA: TGTGCCAGCAGTTTTTCGTCGTCGGTGCCCCAGCATTTT
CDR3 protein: CASSFSSSVPQHF

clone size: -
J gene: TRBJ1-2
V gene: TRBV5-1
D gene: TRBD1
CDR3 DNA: TGCGCCAGCAGCGCCCAGGGGGTCAGCTATGGCTACACCTTC
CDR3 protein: CASSAQGVSYGYTF

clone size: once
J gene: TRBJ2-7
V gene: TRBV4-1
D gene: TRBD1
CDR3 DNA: TGCGCCAGCAGCCAAGTAGGACAGGACTCCTACGAGCAGTACTTC
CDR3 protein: CASSQVGQDSYEQYF

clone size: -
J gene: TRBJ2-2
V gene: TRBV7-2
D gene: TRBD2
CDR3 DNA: TGTGCCAGCAGCCGGACTAGCGGGAGGTACACCGGGGAGCTGTTTTTT
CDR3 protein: CASSRTSGRYTGELFF

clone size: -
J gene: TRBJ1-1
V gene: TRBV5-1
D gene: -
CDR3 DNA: TGCGCCAGCAGCTTCGACAGCTGGACCGGGGCTTTCTTT
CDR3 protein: CASSFDSWTGAFF

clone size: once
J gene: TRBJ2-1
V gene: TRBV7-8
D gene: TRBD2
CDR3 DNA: TGTGCCAGCTACGCGGGAGCTACCTACAATGAGCAGTTCTTC
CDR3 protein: CASYAGATYNEQFF

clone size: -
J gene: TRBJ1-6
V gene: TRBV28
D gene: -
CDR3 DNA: TGTGCCAGCAGCCGGTCCCCCTTTAATTCACCCCTCCACTTT
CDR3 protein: CASSRSPFNSPLHF